This T cell receptor (beta chain) was captured in a study of shared clonotypes between healthy human individuals. Every subset had its genomic DNA shared out evenly among several immunoSEQ plates. Here immunoSEQ multiplex PCR was the method, and the copy in TCRdb shows in-frame clones only, minus some. The top ten clones hold about 0.41% of a sample with approximately 2.1 million clones, approximately 93% of them seen once. Donors were healthy HIV-negative adults without recently reported acute infections or vaccinations. CDR1 and CDR2 from the germline V gene are LGHNA and YNFKEQ. CDR3 length: 14 residues. V was pared by 1 base and J by 2 bases, with 6 bases between.

The chain has TRBV4-2 and TRBJ1-5; no firm D call. Sample: naive CD4+ T cells from PBMCs. Regarding subset: CD45RA+ positively selected. The sequence came from a man aged 18 to 29 in good health. Some clones in this sample may be carry-over from other donors' samples. The CDR3 DNA follows: TGTGCCAGCAGCCAAGGGTCAGGCAATCAGCCCCAGCATTTT. Amino acids: CASSQGSGNQPQHF.